The entry that follows covers one T cell receptor beta chain sequence. This entry comes from a study of blood T cell repertoires in COVID-19. Study overall: The study drew acute and convalescent COVID-19 samples from the United States, Italy and Spain. Nucleic acid was either cDNA or gDNA, and it came from T cells, B-cell-depleted T cells, or PBMCs.

The V gene's germline CDR1 is SGHDT and CDR2 YYEEEE. V was trimmed by 0 bases and J by 11 bases, leaving 11 bases between them. The CDR3 covers 12 residues. Clones were read by immunoSEQ multiplex PCR, and TCRdb kept only the in-frame ones, dropping some. The sample lists about 240,000 clones; about 90% were seen once. The source is a man aged 60 to 75 who had recovered from COVID-19. The V call is TRBV5-6, the J call TRBJ1-1, with D perhaps matching TRBD1 (6 bases). Sequencing used peripheral blood. The CDR3: CASSLGRGYAFF. The CDR3 nucleotides are TGTGCCAGCAGCTTGGGTAGGGGGTACGCTTTCTTT.